The 26 T cell receptor beta chains below were found in one sample sequenced in a study of blood T cell repertoires in COVID-19. Data came from immunoSEQ multiplex PCR; TCRdb stores just in-frame clones and leaves some out. The sample has some 130,000 clones, almost 70% seen once; the top ten hold less than 2.5%. The sample consisted of peripheral blood. These TCRs come from a woman in her sixties or seventies with acute or convalescent COVID-19.

The sample holds one count of this clone. The V call is TRBV24-1, the J call TRBJ2-1, with D perhaps TRBD1 (6 bases). The CDR3 loop spans 13 amino acids. V was clipped by 8 bases and J by 7 bases, with 14 bases between them. CDR1 is KGHDR, CDR2 SFDVKD, per germline. The CDR3 is CATKGNRENEQFF. CDR3 coding DNA: TGTGCCACCAAGGGAAACAGGGAGAATGAGCAGTTCTTC.

This clone was counted only a few times. This rearrangement joins TRBV7-7 to TRBJ2-7, with TRBD2 matching over 8 bases. The CDR3 covers 16 residues. V shed 5 bases and J 3 bases; nucleotides not matched to a gene: 12. CDR1 is SSHAT, CDR2 FNYEAQ, per germline (reference sequence). DNA for the CDR3: TGTGCCAGCAGCCCAATTCCTGCGGGGGGAGGCTACGAGCAGTACTTC. Amino acids: CASSPIPAGGGYEQYF.

The chain recombines TRBV7-9 with TRBJ1-2, with unresolved D. The germline V gene has CDR1 SEHNR and CDR2 FQNEAQ (reference sequence). Trimming shortened V by 8 bases and J by 8 bases, and 18 bases separated the two germline ends. This CDR3 has 13 amino acids. The CDR3 loop is CASSLGEQRGYTF. In DNA, the CDR3 is TGTGCCAGCTCCTTAGGAGAGCAGAGGGGCTACACCTTC.

The chain recombines TRBV5-4 with TRBJ1-2; 7 nucleotides align to TRBD1. The junction had 7 bases not matched to a gene; V was cut back by 6 bases and J by 5 bases. The CDR3 sequence is 13 residues long. The germline CDR1 and CDR2 sequences are SGHNT and YYREEE (reference sequence). CDR3 coding DNA: TGTGCCAGCAAAATGCAGGGGGAGTATGGCTACACCTTC. Amino acids: CASKMQGEYGYTF.

The chain has TRBV7-2 and TRBJ2-7; 7 bases are shared with TRBD2. Germline CDR1 reads SGHTA; CDR2 reads FQGNSA. The junction had 4 bases not matched to a gene; V was cut back by 1 base and J by 1 base. This CDR3 has 15 amino acids. The CDR3 DNA reads TGTGCCAGCAGCTTAGAGCGGGGCGTTTCCTACGAGCAGTACTTC. The encoded protein is CASSLERGVSYEQYF.

The V gene is TRBV27, the J gene TRBJ2-7, with 11 bases aligning to TRBD1. This CDR3 has 15 residues. Germline trimming cut 9 bases from V and 2 bases from J; bases unmatched to any gene: 9. Germline V lookup: CDR1 MNHEY, CDR2 SMNVEV (reference sequence). This CDR3 is CASGQGAFPPYEQYF. CDR3 nucleotides: TGTGCCAGTGGACAGGGGGCTTTCCCCCCCTACGAGCAGTACTTC.

This clone has just one count. The chain couples TRBV5-1 to TRBJ1-5; TRBD1 matches 12 bases. The CDR3 sequence is 16 residues long. CDR1 SGHRS and CDR2 YFSETQ come from the germline V gene. Trimming removed 0 bases from V and 7 bases from J; junction bases left unmatched: 5. CDR3 nucleotide sequence: TGCGCCAGCAGCTTGGGAGGGACAGGGGGCGGACAGCCCCAGCATTTT. As protein: CASSLGGTGGGQPQHF.

This chain links TRBV10-3 with TRBJ2-7, with 9 bases fitting TRBD1. This CDR3 is 15 amino acids long. V was pared by 3 bases and J by 3 bases, with 6 bases of the junction left unmatched. The germline V gene has CDR1 ENHRY and CDR2 SYGVKD. The CDR3 coding sequence is TGTGCCATCAGTGATAGGGGACAGGGTTTCTACGAGCAGTACTTC. It codes for CAISDRGQGFYEQYF.

The V gene is TRBV10-2, the J gene TRBJ2-5; 8 bases match TRBD1. The V gene end was trimmed by 6 bases and the J gene end by 2 bases; junction bases not matched to a gene: 2. The CDR3 contains 13 residues. Germline V gene sequence: CDR1 WSHSY, CDR2 SAAADI. The CDR3 region is CASRGQAQETQYF. CDR3 sequence (DNA): TGCGCCAGCAGGGGACAGGCTCAAGAGACCCAGTACTTC.

The chain is built from TRBV2 and TRBJ1-5; a possible D gene is TRBD1 (5 bases). Germline V lookup: CDR1 SNHLY, CDR2 FYNNEI. V was shortened by 8 bases and J by 0 bases, with 8 bases between the two germline ends. This CDR3 is built from 13 residues. CDR3 sequence reads: CASHRYSNQPQHF. CDR3 in DNA: TGTGCCAGCCACAGGTATAGCAATCAGCCCCAGCATTTT.

The genes are TRBV6-5 and TRBJ2-4; weak D call: TRBD2 (6 bases). Trimming took off 5 bases at V and 2 bases at J, with 13 bases between the two ends. The CDR3 is made up of 15 amino acids. Germline loops: CDR1 MNHEY, CDR2 SVGAGI. The CDR3, as DNA: TGTGCCAGCAGTCTCATTGGAGGGACCAAAAACATTCAGTACTTC. It encodes CASSLIGGTKNIQYF.

The chain recombines TRBV19 with TRBJ2-6; D is perhaps TRBD2 (7 bases). This CDR3 is built from 15 residues. CDR1 and CDR2 (germline): LNHDA, SQIVND (reference sequence). V dropped 4 bases and J dropped 3 bases, with 10 bases sitting between them. DNA of the CDR3: TGTGCCAGTAGTAAGGGGGGGGGTGGGGCCAACGTCCTGACTTTC. This encodes CASSKGGGGANVLTF. The variable domain in full, with the rest retrieved from reference TRBV19 and TRBJ2-6, is DGGITQSPKYLFRKEGQNVTLSCEQNLNHDAMYWYRQDPGQGLRLIYYSQIVNDFQKGDIAEGYSVSREKKESFPLTVTSAQKNPTAFYLCASSKGGGGANVLTFGAGSRLTVL.

This clone was seen repeatedly, ten times or more. This rearrangement joins TRBV6-5 to TRBJ1-4, with D tentatively TRBD1 (6 bases). Trimming took 2 bases from V and 7 from J, leaving 11 bases between them. This CDR3 region has 14 residues. Germline V CDR1 and CDR2: MNHEY, SVGAGI. CDR3 amino acids: CASSYAGASEKLFF. CDR3 bases: TGTGCCAGCAGTTACGCAGGGGCGAGTGAAAAACTGTTTTTT.

The chain recombines TRBV2 with TRBJ1-6; 7 bases line up with TRBD1. V shed 4 bases and J 3 bases; nucleotides not matched to a gene: 0. Germline V gene data show CDR1 as SNHLY and CDR2 as FYNNEI. This CDR3 has 14 residues. The CDR3 DNA follows: TGTGCCAGCAGTGGACAGGGCTATAATTCACCCCTCCACTTT. It is translated as CASSGQGYNSPLHF.

As for this clone: One junction end does not reproduce the germline sequence, and a read error may be involved. The J gene is TRBJ1-1, the V gene TRBV7-8, with D possibly matching TRBD1 (5 bases). The CDR3 consists of 15 residues. CDR1 is SGHVS and CDR2 is FQNEAQ in the germline V gene. CDR3 sequence (DNA): TGTGCCAGCACCTTAGTCGGGGGGATGGGCACTGAAGCTTTCTTT. Translating gives CASTLVGGMGTEAFF. Full variable domain (missing parts from reference TRBV7-8 and TRBJ1-1): GAGVSQSPRYKVAKRGQDVALRCDPISGHVSLFWYQQALGQGPEFLTYFQNEAQLDKSGLPSDRFFAERPEGSVSTLKIQRTQQEDSAVYLCASTLVGGMGTEAFFGQGTRLTVV.

The genes are TRBV6-1 and TRBJ2-7, with D maybe TRBD1 (6 bases). The CDR3 loop spans 14 amino acids. Germline loops: CDR1 MNHNS, CDR2 SASEGT. The ends were cut back, 1 base at V and 3 bases at J, with 10 bases in the middle. Written as DNA, the CDR3 is TGTGCCAGCAGTGAAGGGACAGTACTCTACGAGCAGTACTTC. It encodes CASSEGTVLYEQYF.

The V call is TRBV7-3, the J call TRBJ2-1, with D maybe TRBD2 (6 bases). Germline CDR1 reads SGHTA; CDR2 reads FQGTGA. This CDR3 has 16 amino acids. The germline V and J ends were trimmed by 4 bases and 6 bases, with 19 bases remaining between them. The CDR3 DNA is TGTGCCAGCAGCTCCCCGGGGGTTGGGATGGGCAATGAGCAGTTCTTC. Protein sequence: CASSSPGVGMGNEQFF. Full variable domain (outside the CDR3, taken from reference TRBV7-3 and TRBJ2-1): GAGVSQTPSNKVTEKGKYVELRCDPISGHTALYWYRQSLGQGPEFLIYFQGTGAADDSGLPNDRFFAVRPEGSVSTLKIQRTERGDSAVYLCASSSPGVGMGNEQFFGPGTRLTVL.

This sequence joins TRBV11-2 and TRBJ1-2; 7 bases are shared with TRBD1. Germline assignment: CDR1 SGHAT and CDR2 FQNNGV. J was trimmed by 5 bases and V by 6 bases; bases with no gene match: 3. There are 12 residues in the CDR3. CDR3 amino acids: CASRTGSYGYTF. CDR3 nucleotide sequence: TGTGCCAGCAGGACAGGGAGTTATGGCTACACCTTC.

The chain carries TRBV5-5 and TRBJ1-1; TRBD1 might be the D (5 bases). The CDR3 consists of 11 residues. CDR1 and CDR2 from the germline V gene are SGHKS and YYEKEE (reference sequence). V lost 2 bases and J lost 8, with 7 bases in between. CDR3 loop: CASSFTGEAFF. CDR3 in DNA: TGTGCCAGCAGCTTCACAGGAGAAGCTTTCTTT.

The V call is TRBV10-3, the J call TRBJ2-6, with D maybe TRBD2 (7 bases). The V gene lost 7 bases and the J gene lost 4 bases, with 11 bases spanning the gap. The CDR3 covers 14 residues. The germline V gene has CDR1 ENHRY and CDR2 SYGVKD. The CDR3 protein is CAIKGGSGANVLTF. The CDR3 nucleotides read TGTGCCATCAAGGGGGGGAGCGGGGCCAACGTCCTGACTTTC.

The chain joins TRBV28 to TRBJ2-7; 7 bases line up with TRBD1. The CDR3 length is 15 residues. Germline V lookup: CDR1 MDHEN, CDR2 SYDVKM. J lost 1 base, V lost 4 bases, and 7 bases had no gene match. CDR3 in amino acids: CASSSEPTGSYEQYF. The CDR3 DNA reads TGTGCCAGCAGTTCCGAGCCGACAGGGTCCTACGAGCAGTACTTC. The entire variable domain, with the rest obtained from reference TRBV28 and TRBJ2-7, is as follows: DVKVTQSSRYLVKRTGEKVFLECVQDMDHENMFWYRQDPGLGLRLIYFSYDVKMKEKGDIPEGYSVSREKKERFSLILESASTNQTSMYLCASSSEPTGSYEQYFGPGTRLTVT.

This sequence joins TRBV5-6 and TRBJ1-2, with TRBD1 matching 8 bases. The germline V gene encodes CDR1 SGHDT and CDR2 YYEEEE. This CDR3 has 14 residues. V lost 1 base, J lost 6 bases, and 5 bases stayed unmatched. CDR3 DNA sequence: TGTGCCAGCAGCTTGAGAGGCAGGGGGCATGGCTACACCTTC. It yields the protein CASSLRGRGHGYTF.

This clone turned up a few times. The chain recombines TRBV9 with TRBJ2-5, with TRBD1 identical over 10 bases. With 0 bases clipped from V and 5 bases from J, the junction kept 4 bases outside the gene matches. The CDR3 runs 15 residues. Germline V CDR1 and CDR2: SGDLS, YYNGEE. In nucleotides, the CDR3 is TGTGCCAGCAGCGTAGGGACAGGGGGTCTTGAGACCCAGTACTTC. Translated, it gives CASSVGTGGLETQYF.

About this clone: Compared with germline, one end of the junction differs, possibly owing to a read error. The chain joins TRBV4-1 to TRBJ2-7, with 7 bases identical to TRBD2. The CDR3 totals 18 residues. CDR1 is MGHRA and CDR2 is YSYEKL in the germline V gene. The CDR3 DNA follows: TGCGCCAGCAGTCAAGATCCAGGACGGGGCGGGAGATTCTACGAGCAGTACTTC. Its translation: CASSQDPGRGGRFYEQYF.

The V and J genes are TRBV10-3 and TRBJ2-7; 10 nucleotides align to TRBD2. Germline CDR1 and CDR2: ENHRY and SYGVKD. This CDR3 is 16 amino acids long. J was trimmed by 6 bases and V by 2 bases; bases with no gene match: 10. The CDR3 nucleotides are TGTGCCATCAGTGAGAATCTAGCGGGGGCCAGGTCCGAGCAGTACTTC. This encodes CAISENLAGARSEQYF.

This chain joins TRBV7-9 and TRBJ1-2, with 9 bases that match TRBD1. The CDR3 runs to 15 residues. CDR1 and CDR2 from the germline V gene are SEHNR and FQNEAQ (reference sequence). The trim removed 5 bases at V and 4 bases at J, leaving 8 bases unmatched. Here the CDR3 DNA reads TGTGCCAGCAGCATGGGACAGGGCGGGAGCTATGGCTACACCTTC. This translates into CASSMGQGGSYGYTF.